This T cell receptor (beta chain) was profiled in a study of blood T cell repertoires in COVID-19 (dated by TCRdb to the early 2020s). For context, the study as a whole: Samples covering the acute and convalescent phases of COVID-19 were provided by collaborators in the United States, Italy and Spain. The prospective study material was composed of cDNA or gDNA derived from T cells, B-cell-depleted T cells, or PBMCs. The dataset comprised deeply sampled blood TCRbeta repertoires from subjects exposed to, actively infected with, or recovered from COVID-19. The repertoires were released in a freely available public database meant as a resource for research on the immune response to SARS-CoV-2. Samples were obtained from the ongoing ImmuneRACE study (first 160 participants) and from 950 to 1,500 subjects provided by 6 global collaborators. The sample metadata nearly always contained a de-identified subject ID, COVID-19 status, age in years and sex. HLA class I and class II types, where available, came from metadata supplied by the sample provider rather than from assay-based typing.

Taken from cysteine to phenylalanine, the CDR3 has 15 residues. Here the CDR3 DNA is all that survives: 45 bases in frame from base 1. CDR1 and CDR2, per the germline V gene, are SGDLS and YYNGEE. Trimming costs V 0 bases and J 0 bases, and their ends lie 10 bases apart. TCRbeta CDR3 regions were amplified from genomic DNA using the immunoSEQ Assay, a bias-controlled multiplex PCR. Per the source publication's procedure: The number of nucleated cells in each sample was estimated from the amplification of reference gene primers within the assay. Sequence reads were collapsed and filtered to measure the absolute abundance of every unique TCRbeta CDR3 rearrangement. For each sample, productive Simpson clonality was calculated as the square root of Simpson's diversity index across productive rearrangements. TCRdb took over this immuneACCESS table, retaining in-frame rearrangements with V and J assigned. Such tables are incomplete; in checked studies, under half of the missing clones stem from an unresolved V gene, and the remainder is unexplained. V, J and clone size were drawn from that table, and D and trimming were deduced from the DNA. The sample data list about 200,000 clones, and 70% to 90% of these were observed just once. Clones ranked in the top ten supply about 0.91% of the sample.

This clone was recorded once. Which antigen it targets is not known. No base qualities exist here, and no much larger clone lies one base off it. Overall study results and their limits: How much clinical and demographic metadata was included differed by source and by participant, and the metadata was provided uncurated.

At one collaborating source in Seattle, patients were enrolled during active infection and were followed longitudinally through the course of disease. Collaborating institutions collected whole blood in K2EDTA tubes following their own protocols. For TCRbeta analysis, collaborator samples were shipped as frozen whole blood, as isolated PBMCs, or as DNA extracted from either sample type. This receptor chain uses TRBV9 and TRBJ2-7, with TRBD2 perhaps the D gene, on 5 matching bases. The specimen was peripheral blood. This TCR came from a man in his fifties or sixties with COVID-19, enrolled during active disease. The DNA reads as follows: TGTGCCAGCAGCGTAGGAGGTACTAGCTCCTACGAGCAGTACTTC. This gives the protein CASSVGGTSSYEQYF. The CDR3 plus the reference TRBV9 and TRBJ2-7 genes for the other parts give the full variable domain: DSGVTQTPKHLITATGQRVTLRCSPRSGDLSVYWYQQSLDQGLQFLIQYYNGEERAKGNILERFSAQQFPDLHSELNLSSLELGDSALYFCASSVGGTSSYEQYFGPGTRLTVT.